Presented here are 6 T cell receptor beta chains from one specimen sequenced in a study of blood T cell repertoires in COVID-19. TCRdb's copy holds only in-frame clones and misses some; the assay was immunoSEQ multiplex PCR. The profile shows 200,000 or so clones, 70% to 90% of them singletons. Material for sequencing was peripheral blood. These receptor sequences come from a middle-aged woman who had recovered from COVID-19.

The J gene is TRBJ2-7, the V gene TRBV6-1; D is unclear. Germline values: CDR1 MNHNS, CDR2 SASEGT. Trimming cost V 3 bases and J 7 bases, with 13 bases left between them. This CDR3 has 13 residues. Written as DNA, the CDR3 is TGTGCCAGCAGTGACAGCGCTAGTCGAGAGCAGTACTTC. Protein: CASSDSASREQYF.

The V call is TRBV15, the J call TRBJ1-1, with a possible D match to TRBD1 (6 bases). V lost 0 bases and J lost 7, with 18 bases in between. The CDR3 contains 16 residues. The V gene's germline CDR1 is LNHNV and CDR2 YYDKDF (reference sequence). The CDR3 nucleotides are TGTGCCACCAGCAGAGATCATGAGACAGGAAAATATGAAGCTTTCTTT. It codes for CATSRDHETGKYEAFF. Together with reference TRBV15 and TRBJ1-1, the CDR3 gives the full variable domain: DAMVIQNPRYQVTQFGKPVTLSCSQTLNHNVMYWYQQKSSQAPKLLFHYYDKDFNNEADTPDNFQSRRPNTSFCFLDIRSPGLGDTAMYLCATSRDHETGKYEAFFGQGTRLTVV.

The CDR3 spells CAWSVREATEAFF. The CDR3 nucleotides are TGTGCCTGGAGTGTACGGGAGGCGACAGAAGCTTTCTTT. This sequence joins TRBV30 and TRBJ1-1, with unresolved D. Germline CDR1 and CDR2: GTSNPN and SVGIG (reference sequence). The CDR3 consists of 13 residues. Trimming took 0 bases from V and 8 from J, leaving 13 bases between them.

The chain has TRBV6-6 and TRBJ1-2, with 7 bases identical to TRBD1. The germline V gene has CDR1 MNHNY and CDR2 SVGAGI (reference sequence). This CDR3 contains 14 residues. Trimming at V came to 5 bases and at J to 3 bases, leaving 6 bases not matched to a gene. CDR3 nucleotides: TGTGCCAGCAGTCGGGACAGAAAAGACTATGGCTACACCTTC. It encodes CASSRDRKDYGYTF.

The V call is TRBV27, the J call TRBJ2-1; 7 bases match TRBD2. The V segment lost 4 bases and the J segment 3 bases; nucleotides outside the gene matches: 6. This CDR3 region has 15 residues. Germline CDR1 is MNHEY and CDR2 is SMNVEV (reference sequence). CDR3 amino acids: CASSSERDYYNEQFF. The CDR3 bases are TGTGCCAGCAGTTCCGAGCGGGACTACTACAATGAGCAGTTCTTC.

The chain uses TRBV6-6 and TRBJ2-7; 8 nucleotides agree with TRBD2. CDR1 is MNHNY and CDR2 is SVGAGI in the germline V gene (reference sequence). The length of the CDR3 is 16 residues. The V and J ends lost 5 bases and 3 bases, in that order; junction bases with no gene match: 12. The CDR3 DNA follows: TGTGCCAGCAGTCTCTTCGGCGGGAGGATTCTCTACGAGCAGTACTTC. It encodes CASSLFGGRILYEQYF.